The clone carrying this T cell receptor beta chain came up a few times. The antigen remains unidentified. The CDR3 spans 15 residues. The V and J ends lost 10 bases and 0 bases respectively, with 16 bases between them. The germline gives CDR1 LNHDA, CDR2 SQIVND (reference sequence). This sample was included in a study of T-cell memory formation after mild COVID-19. Study-wide points: Cross-reactive memory seemingly joined, as some responding clones were found in pre-infection memory. Chiefly within CM and EM were the contracting CD4+ clones; CD8+ ones were within EMRA. Whether second-wave clones peaking at day 37 were SARS-CoV-2 specific went unconfirmed.

5'RACE with constant-segment primers built TCRalpha and TCRbeta cDNA libraries with UMIs. Each CDR3 protein is one row after TCRdb ran MiXCR on the 5' RACE reads. The repertoire holds fewer than 650,000 distinct CDR3 sequences, 20% to 25% seen once, with around 8.4% in the top ten. The gene calls are TRBV19 and TRBJ1-5, with D unclear. Source material: PBMCs or a T cell subset sorted from them (not recorded which). The clonotype was recovered from an adult woman who had mild COVID-19 (a few samples of this study predate the infection). Cell type and time point are not known. For the CDR3, the DNA is TGTGCCACCCGGGAGGCAGCGTATAGCAATCAGCCCCAGCATTTT. This translates into CATREAAYSNQPQHF.